This T cell receptor beta chain was identified in a study of cytomegalovirus exposure and HLA in healthy donors. Notes on the study in general: Most sequenced TCRs were rare (though some public TCRs occurred in many donors).

Note on this clone: Its antigen is unknown.

Germline lookup yields CDR1 MNHEY and CDR2 SVGAGI. The CDR3 sequence is 13 residues long. V was shortened by 5 bases and J by 7 bases, with 12 bases between the two germline ends. Generated by immunoSEQ multiplex PCR, the TCRdb table keeps only in-frame clones and is missing some. Of more than 300,000 clones in the sample, 80% to 90% were seen once. V is TRBV6-5 and J is TRBJ1-5; unclear D gene. The clonotype was recovered from a woman aged 18-29 years in good health and CMV-seronegative. The sequencing sample was made of PBMCs. CDR3 DNA: TGTGCCAGCAGTGAATCCCGTCGGCAGCCCCAGCATTTT. Translating it yields CASSESRRQPQHF.